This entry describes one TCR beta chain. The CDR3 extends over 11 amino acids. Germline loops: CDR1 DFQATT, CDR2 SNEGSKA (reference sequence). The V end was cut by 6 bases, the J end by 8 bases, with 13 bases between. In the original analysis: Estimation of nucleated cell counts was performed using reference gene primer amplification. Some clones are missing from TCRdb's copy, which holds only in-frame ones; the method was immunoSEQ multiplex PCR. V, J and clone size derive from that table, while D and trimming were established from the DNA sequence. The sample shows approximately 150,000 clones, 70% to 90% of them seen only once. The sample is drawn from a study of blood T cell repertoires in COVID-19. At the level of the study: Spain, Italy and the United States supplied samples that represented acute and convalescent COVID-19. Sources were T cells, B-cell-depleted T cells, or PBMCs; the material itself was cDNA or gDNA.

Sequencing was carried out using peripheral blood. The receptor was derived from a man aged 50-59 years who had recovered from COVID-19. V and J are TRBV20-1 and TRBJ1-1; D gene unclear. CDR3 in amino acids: CSARAGIEAFF. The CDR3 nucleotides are TGCAGTGCACGGGCGGGAATAGAAGCTTTCTTT.